Listed below are T cell receptor beta chains from one sample, sequenced in a study of glioma-infiltrating T cells. TCRdb reprocessed the multiplex PCR reads with MiXCR, giving one entry per CDR3 protein. Of fewer than 250,000 distinct CDR3 sequences listed, more than 25% are singletons. Sequencing input: glioma tissue, nonneoplastic brain tissue, or PBMCs (not recorded which). The source of these receptors is a human donor with low-grade glioma or glioblastoma, undergoing nonglioma brain surgery, or in good health (not recorded which). The CDR3 runs from the conserved cysteine through the conserved F or W. D genes are given only for firm matches. Expanded clones are given a class, and other clones once, few, many or no size at all.

D gene,J gene,V gene,clone size,CDR3 protein,CDR3 DNA
TRBD1,TRBJ1-2,TRBV5-5,-,CASRGGTANYGDTF,TGTGCCAGCAGGGGGGGGACAGCTAACTATGGCGACACCTTC
-,TRBJ2-3,TRBV7-8,many,CASSPSTTDTQYF,TGTGCCAGCAGCCCGAGTACCACAGATACGCAGTATTTT
TRBD1,TRBJ1-1,TRBV27,-,CASSFSGTGFTEAFF,TGTGCCAGCAGTTTTAGTGGGACAGGGTTTACTGAAGCTTTCTTT
-,TRBJ2-7,TRBV6-2/TRBV6-3,-,CASSRRGQGFYAQYF,TGTGCCAGCAGTAGGAGGGGGCAGGGATTCTACGCGCAGTACTTC
TRBD2,TRBJ2-1,TRBV5-1,many,CASSQQSGRAMNEQFF,TGCGCCAGCAGCCAGCAAAGCGGGAGGGCCATGAATGAGCAGTTCTTC
TRBD1,TRBJ1-2,TRBV12-3/TRBV12-4,-,CASSFQGASYGYTF,TGTGCCAGCAGTTTCCAGGGGGCCTCCTATGGCTACACCTTC
-,TRBJ2-7,TRBV6-2/TRBV6-3,many,CASSYSKGGTSYEQYF,TGTGCCAGCAGTTACTCGAAGGGGGGGACCTCCTACGAGCAGTACTTC
-,TRBJ1-6,TRBV6-1,many,CASSYRDSPLHF,TGTGCCAGCAGTTACAGGGATTCACCCCTCCACTTT
-,TRBJ1-4,TRBV18,few,CASSPRGRIEEKLFF,TGTGCCAGCTCACCACGGGGAAGGATCGAAGAAAAACTGTTTTTT
TRBD1,TRBJ1-1,TRBV5-5,few,CASSWGQGNPEAFF,TGTGCCAGCAGCTGGGGACAGGGGAACCCTGAAGCTTTCTTT
-,TRBJ1-1,TRBV4-1,few,CASSQGGAQGGRNTEAFF,TGCGCCAGCAGCCAAGGGGGGGCTCAGGGCGGGAGGAACACTGAAGCTTTCTTT
TRBD1,TRBJ2-7,TRBV20-1,many,CSATNRQGSSYEQYF,TGCAGTGCTACAAACCGACAGGGCTCTTCCTACGAGCAGTACTTC
-,TRBJ2-5,TRBV29-1,few,CSAGGAGGVTQYF,TGCAGCGCAGGGGGGGCGGGAGGAGTGACCCAGTACTTC